The 17 T cell receptor beta chains presented below share a single source sample, sequenced in a study of cytomegalovirus exposure and HLA in healthy donors. Only in-frame clones appear in the TCRdb table, and some are missing; sequencing was by immunoSEQ multiplex PCR. This table has roughly 73,000 clones, approximately 95% appearing once. Sequenced input: PBMCs. These receptors came from a man aged 18 to 29 in good health and CMV-seronegative.

This clone was seen just once. This rearrangement joins TRBV2 to TRBJ2-3; no clear D. The CDR3 loop spans 13 amino acids. The V gene lost 5 bases and the J gene lost 3 bases, with 9 bases spanning the gap. CDR1 and CDR2 (germline): SNHLY, FYNNEI. This CDR3 reads CASSTIRTDTQYF. The CDR3 DNA reads TGTGCCAGCAGTACGATCAGGACAGATACGCAGTATTTT.

This rearrangement joins TRBV5-5 to TRBJ1-2; TRBD1 aligns across 7 bases. The CDR3 sequence is 16 residues long. The V and J ends lost 4 bases and 3 bases, in that order; junction bases with no gene match: 12. Germline V lookup: CDR1 SGHKS, CDR2 YYEKEE (reference sequence). The CDR3: CASSGGQPEIYYGYTF. DNA of the CDR3: TGTGCCAGCAGCGGGGGACAGCCAGAGATTTACTATGGCTACACCTTC.

This chain uses TRBV19 with TRBJ1-4; D perhaps matches TRBD1 (5 bases). The germline V gene encodes CDR1 LNHDA and CDR2 SQIVND (reference sequence). With 2 bases removed from V and 4 bases from J, the gap between germline ends came to 11 bases. The CDR3 extends over 15 amino acids. The DNA for the CDR3 is TGTGCCAGTAGTATAATGGCAGGGATTAATGAAAAACTGTTTTTT. Encoded protein: CASSIMAGINEKLFF.

The chain is built from TRBV15 and TRBJ1-2; TRBD1 agrees at 7 bases. The CDR3 is made up of 17 amino acids. Trimming removed 2 bases from V and 0 bases from J; junction bases left unmatched: 9. Germline V gene sequence: CDR1 LNHNV, CDR2 YYDKDF (reference sequence). In DNA, the CDR3 is TGTGCCACCAGCAGATCTCTAGGACAGGCGGCTAACTATGGCTACACCTTC. Encoded protein: CATSRSLGQAANYGYTF.

This chain links TRBV5-1 with TRBJ2-2; TRBD1 matches 10 bases. The CDR3 is 16 residues long. Unmatched junction bases numbered 3, after V lost 4 bases and J lost 0 bases. Germline CDR1 and CDR2: SGHRS and YFSETQ. The CDR3 region is CASSRDRGTNTGELFF. As DNA, the CDR3 is TGCGCCAGCAGCCGGGACAGGGGAACGAACACCGGGGAGCTGTTTTTT.

The chain employs TRBV2 and TRBJ2-2; a weak D match, TRBD2 (5 bases). CDR1 is SNHLY, CDR2 FYNNEI, per germline. The V end was cut by 3 bases, the J end by 6 bases, with 8 bases between. The CDR3 has 13 residues. The DNA of the CDR3 is TGTGCCAGCAGTGACGGGGATTCCGGGGAGCTGTTTTTT. Residues: CASSDGDSGELFF.

This chain uses TRBV5-1 with TRBJ1-4; a possible D gene is TRBD1 (6 bases). V lost 1 base and J 10 bases, leaving 14 bases between the germline ends. The CDR3 loop spans 14 amino acids. In germline, CDR1 is SGHRS, CDR2 YFSETQ. DNA for the CDR3: TGCGCCAGCAGCTTGAGCACAGGGTTTGCAAAACTGTTTTTT. This sequence encodes CASSLSTGFAKLFF.

This CDR3 reads CASSRTAQETQYF. CDR3 DNA: TGTGCCAGCAGTCGGACAGCGCAAGAGACCCAGTACTTC. V is TRBV6-5 and J is TRBJ2-5; D may be TRBD1 (6 bases). The CDR3 spans 13 residues. The germline gives CDR1 MNHEY, CDR2 SVGAGI. V dropped 5 bases and J dropped 2 bases, with 9 bases sitting between them.

The chain recombines TRBV6-1 with TRBJ1-4, with TRBD1 matching 7 bases. Germline assignment: CDR1 MNHNS and CDR2 SASEGT. Trimming at V came to 1 base and at J to 8 bases, leaving 7 bases not matched to a gene. The CDR3 has 15 residues. The CDR3 bases are TGTGCCAGCAGTGAAGTTTTCGGGACAGAAGAAAAACTGTTTTTT. Translated: CASSEVFGTEEKLFF.

DNA of the CDR3: TGTGCCAGTCGGACTGCCAACACCGGGGAGCTGTTTTTT. Its translation is CASRTANTGELFF. The chain joins TRBV2 to TRBJ2-2; TRBD2 is a possible D gene (5 bases). V lost 9 bases to trimming and J lost 2 bases, with 10 bases between them. The CDR3 runs 13 residues. Germline V gene lookup returns CDR1 SNHLY and CDR2 FYNNEI.

The CDR3 loop is CASSPQAGGEKLFF. DNA of the CDR3: TGTGCCAGCAGCCCCCAAGCGGGCGGTGAAAAACTGTTTTTT. V is TRBV11-2 and J is TRBJ1-4; D is undetermined. Looked up from germline, CDR1 is SGHAT and CDR2 is FQNNGV. CDR3 size: 14 residues. Deletions cut 5 bases from V and 7 bases from J, with 14 bases between.

The rearrangement joins TRBV7-3 to TRBJ2-5; no firm D call. This CDR3 contains 13 residues. Deletions cut 3 bases from V and 4 bases from J, with 9 bases between. Germline CDR1 SGHTA, CDR2 FQGTGA. The CDR3 is CASSLGTAETQYF. The CDR3 DNA follows: TGTGCCAGCAGCTTGGGCACGGCAGAGACCCAGTACTTC.

V is TRBV5-1 and J is TRBJ2-1; D possibly corresponds to TRBD2 (5 bases). This CDR3 comprises 15 residues. V lost 3 bases and J 4 bases, leaving 14 bases between the germline ends. Germline V gene sequence: CDR1 SGHRS, CDR2 YFSETQ. CDR3 nucleotides: TGCGCCAGCAGCTCCTCGGGTACTAGTTACAATGAGCAGTTCTTC. It specifies CASSSSGTSYNEQFF.

CDR3 in amino acids: CASSVDTSGGRDTQYF. As DNA, the CDR3 is TGTGCCAGCAGCGTAGACACTAGCGGGGGGCGGGACACGCAGTATTTT. The chain is built from TRBV9 and TRBJ2-3, with TRBD2 matching over 12 bases. Germline assignment: CDR1 SGDLS and CDR2 YYNGEE. V lost 0 bases, J lost 9 bases, and 8 bases stayed unmatched. CDR3 length equals 16 residues.

The chain is built from TRBV6-6 and TRBJ1-5, with TRBD1 identical over 9 bases. The J segment lost 5 bases and the V segment lost 5 bases, leaving 4 bases of the junction unmatched. This CDR3 has 14 amino acids. Germline CDR1 MNHNY, CDR2 SVGAGI (reference sequence). CDR3 sequence reads: CASSPTGGDQPQHF. CDR3 in DNA: TGTGCCAGCAGTCCGACAGGGGGTGATCAGCCCCAGCATTTT.

The J gene is TRBJ1-5, the V gene TRBV5-8; D gene unclear. The CDR3 runs to 12 residues. With 3 bases removed from V and 10 bases from J, the gap between germline ends came to 11 bases. Germline loops: CDR1 SGHTS, CDR2 YDEGEE. In DNA, the CDR3 is TGTGCCAGCAGCTCTGACATCGGACCCCAGCATTTT. It codes for CASSSDIGPQHF.

CDR3 in amino acids: CASEGAGSPETQYF. The DNA of the CDR3 is TGTGCCAGCGAGGGAGCGGGGTCGCCAGAGACCCAGTACTTC. V and J are TRBV2 and TRBJ2-5; 7 nucleotides match TRBD2. With 8 bases clipped from V and 4 bases from J, the junction kept 10 bases outside the gene matches. Per the germline V gene, CDR1 is SNHLY and CDR2 is FYNNEI. The CDR3 consists of 14 residues.